The sequence of this T cell receptor (beta chain) was determined in a study of blood T cells in healthy people across ages. PCR was performed a second time for about 7 to 11 cycles using a sample-barcoded 5' primer and a J-beta primer mix. TCRdb reprocessed the 5' RACE reads via MiXCR and lists one record per CDR3 protein. The sample lists around 580,000 distinct CDR3 sequences, 45% to 55% occurring once. This clonotype has just one count. The antigen remains undetermined. Germline CDR1 and CDR2: SGHAT and FQNNGV. V lost 4 bases and J lost 7; bases outside the gene matches: 4. The CDR3 is 13 residues long. Study results and limitations: Per million T cells, the diversity of TCR beta decreased roughly linearly as age advanced.

The TCR was taken from a man of 80 years or more in good health. The chain employs TRBV11-2 and TRBJ2-7; 10 nucleotides align to TRBD1. Sequenced sample: blood. This chain's CDR3 is CASSWGQGQEQYF. CDR3 nucleotide sequence: TGTGCCAGCAGCTGGGGACAGGGGCAAGAGCAGTACTTC.